These T cell receptor beta chains were read from a single sample in a study of shared clonotypes between healthy human individuals. Sequencing was performed with immunoSEQ multiplex PCR; in TCRdb, only in-frame clones are kept and a portion is missing. Of just over 2,000,000 clones listed, 85% to 95% are singletons. What was sequenced was naive CD4+ T cells sorted from blood. These TCRs come from a man aged 18 to 30 in good health. CDR3s include the opening cysteine and the closing phenylalanine or tryptophan. The order of the fields is V gene, J gene, clone size, D gene, CDR3 DNA, CDR3 protein. A D gene is named only where the DNA matches it firmly. The listing skips clone size in some rows; elsewhere it reads once, few, many or a size class.

v_call: TRBV5-1; j_call: TRBJ2-1; clone_size: NA; d_call: NA; cdr3_nt: TGCGCCAGCAGCTTAGGTCTAGCGTACAATGAGCAGTTCTTC; cdr3_aa: CASSLGLAYNEQFF
v_call: TRBV7-6; j_call: TRBJ2-5; clone_size: NA; d_call: NA; cdr3_nt: TGTGCCAGCAGCTTAAGAGCAACAGCAGGCGGTATGGAAGAGACCCAGTACTTC; cdr3_aa: CASSLRATAGGMEETQYF
v_call: TRBV10-1; j_call: TRBJ1-4; clone_size: NA; d_call: NA; cdr3_nt: TGCGCCCTATTGGGAGGCTTCAATGAAAAACTGTTTTTT; cdr3_aa: CALLGGFNEKLFF
v_call: TRBV6-5; j_call: TRBJ1-1; clone_size: NA; d_call: NA; cdr3_nt: TGTGCCAGCAGGCTGACACAGAACACTGAAGCTTTCTTT; cdr3_aa: CASRLTQNTEAFF
v_call: TRBV6-5; j_call: TRBJ2-7; clone_size: NA; d_call: TRBD1; cdr3_nt: TGTGCCAGCAGAACCGGGACAGGGACTTTCGAGCAGTACTTC; cdr3_aa: CASRTGTGTFEQYF
v_call: TRBV6-6; j_call: TRBJ1-5; clone_size: NA; d_call: NA; cdr3_nt: TGTGCCAGCAGTAGATCGGGGGGCAATCAGCCCCAGCATTTT; cdr3_aa: CASSRSGGNQPQHF
v_call: TRBV10-3; j_call: TRBJ2-1; clone_size: once; d_call: TRBD2; cdr3_nt: TGTGCCATCGGGACTAGCGGGAGCTCCTACAATGAGCAGTTCTTC; cdr3_aa: CAIGTSGSSYNEQFF
v_call: TRBV12-2; j_call: TRBJ1-1; clone_size: NA; d_call: NA; cdr3_nt: TGTGCAAGTCGGGACACCAGTGGGACTGAAGCTTTCTTT; cdr3_aa: CASRDTSGTEAFF
v_call: TRBV6-1; j_call: TRBJ1-5; clone_size: NA; d_call: NA; cdr3_nt: TGTGCCAGCAGAATTACAGGGAATCAGCCCCAGCATTTT; cdr3_aa: CASRITGNQPQHF
v_call: TRBV5-6; j_call: TRBJ1-2; clone_size: NA; d_call: TRBD1; cdr3_nt: TGTGCCAGCAGCCTCGGGACAGGTACTCACTATGGCTACACCTTC; cdr3_aa: CASSLGTGTHYGYTF
v_call: TRBV28; j_call: TRBJ2-2; clone_size: NA; d_call: NA; cdr3_nt: TGTGCCAGCAGTTTATACTTATTTACCGGGGAGCTGTTTTTT; cdr3_aa: CASSLYLFTGELFF
v_call: TRBV30; j_call: TRBJ2-7; clone_size: NA; d_call: NA; cdr3_nt: TGTGCCTGGAGTGTAGGCTGGGACTACGAGCAGTACTTC; cdr3_aa: CAWSVGWDYEQYF
v_call: TRBV14; j_call: TRBJ2-3; clone_size: NA; d_call: NA; cdr3_nt: TGTGCCAGCAGCCAGGACTCAAGGCCCAGCCCAGATACGCAGTATTTT; cdr3_aa: CASSQDSRPSPDTQYF
v_call: TRBV2; j_call: TRBJ2-1; clone_size: NA; d_call: NA; cdr3_nt: TGTGCCAGCACTCTCTCGGGGGCGGGCAATGAGCAGTTCTTC; cdr3_aa: CASTLSGAGNEQFF
v_call: TRBV5-1; j_call: TRBJ2-5; clone_size: NA; d_call: NA; cdr3_nt: TGCGCCAGCAGCTTACGAGTCGGGAGAGGGCAAGAGACCCAGTACTTC; cdr3_aa: CASSLRVGRGQETQYF
v_call: TRBV6-1; j_call: TRBJ2-2; clone_size: few; d_call: NA; cdr3_nt: TGTGCCAGCAGCACCGGGACTAACACCGGGGAGCTGTTTTTT; cdr3_aa: CASSTGTNTGELFF
v_call: TRBV9; j_call: TRBJ2-1; clone_size: NA; d_call: TRBD2; cdr3_nt: TGTGCCAGCAGCGTCTCTAGCGGGATTGCGGGTGAGCAGTTCTTC; cdr3_aa: CASSVSSGIAGEQFF
v_call: TRBV4-1; j_call: TRBJ2-2; clone_size: NA; d_call: NA; cdr3_nt: TGCGCCAGCAGCTTAAGAGCAGGGGCAACCGGGGAGCTGTTTTTT; cdr3_aa: CASSLRAGATGELFF
v_call: TRBV10-3; j_call: TRBJ2-2; clone_size: NA; d_call: TRBD1; cdr3_nt: TGTGCCATCATGGGACAGGGGTCCGGGGAGCTGTTTTTT; cdr3_aa: CAIMGQGSGELFF
v_call: TRBV5-1; j_call: TRBJ2-7; clone_size: NA; d_call: TRBD1; cdr3_nt: TGCGCCAGCAGCCCTTACGATACAGGGGGCGGCTACGAGCAGTACTTC; cdr3_aa: CASSPYDTGGGYEQYF
v_call: TRBV6-5; j_call: TRBJ1-2; clone_size: NA; d_call: TRBD1; cdr3_nt: TGTGCCAGCACCACAGGGGTAGGGTATGGCTACACCTTC; cdr3_aa: CASTTGVGYGYTF
v_call: TRBV18; j_call: TRBJ2-1; clone_size: NA; d_call: NA; cdr3_nt: TGTGCCAGCTCACCACCCTCAGTCAATGAGCAGTTCTTC; cdr3_aa: CASSPPSVNEQFF
v_call: TRBV11-1; j_call: TRBJ2-7; clone_size: NA; d_call: NA; cdr3_nt: TGTGCCAGCAGCTTGACCTACGAGCAGTACTTC; cdr3_aa: CASSLTYEQYF
v_call: TRBV7-9; j_call: TRBJ1-2; clone_size: NA; d_call: NA; cdr3_nt: TGTGCCAGCAGCCTTGACAGGACAAACTATGGCTACACCTTC; cdr3_aa: CASSLDRTNYGYTF
v_call: TRBV4-1; j_call: TRBJ2-1; clone_size: NA; d_call: NA; cdr3_nt: TGCGCCAGCAGCCTAATCGTAACTTCTACAGAGTACAATGAGCAGTTCTTC; cdr3_aa: CASSLIVTSTEYNEQFF
v_call: TRBV10-3; j_call: TRBJ1-6; clone_size: NA; d_call: TRBD1; cdr3_nt: TGTGCCATCAGTGATAACGACAGGGGGGTCTCAGGATCACCCCTCCACTTT; cdr3_aa: CAISDNDRGVSGSPLHF
v_call: TRBV5-6; j_call: TRBJ1-2; clone_size: NA; d_call: NA; cdr3_nt: TGTGCCAGCAGCCGCCGACAGATTGTTGGCTACACCTTC; cdr3_aa: CASSRRQIVGYTF
v_call: TRBV7-9; j_call: TRBJ1-4; clone_size: NA; d_call: NA; cdr3_nt: TGTGCCAGCAGCTTAGGGGGTCCCACAACTAATGAAAAACTGTTTTTT; cdr3_aa: CASSLGGPTTNEKLFF
v_call: TRBV2; j_call: TRBJ2-3; clone_size: NA; d_call: TRBD2; cdr3_nt: TGTGCCAGCAGTGGGTGGGGGACTATCCCCTCGGGGCCAGATACGCAGTATTTT; cdr3_aa: CASSGWGTIPSGPDTQYF
v_call: TRBV5-1; j_call: TRBJ1-3; clone_size: NA; d_call: NA; cdr3_nt: TGCGCCAGCACCCTTGGGGGGCTAGCTGGAAACACCATATATTTT; cdr3_aa: CASTLGGLAGNTIYF
v_call: TRBV15; j_call: TRBJ1-2; clone_size: NA; d_call: NA; cdr3_nt: TGTGCCACCAGCAGAGTAGGAGATGACTATGGCTACACCTTC; cdr3_aa: CATSRVGDDYGYTF
v_call: TRBV27; j_call: TRBJ2-3; clone_size: NA; d_call: NA; cdr3_nt: TGTGCCAGCATTCCTCTTCCCCCGACAGGTACGCAGTATTTT; cdr3_aa: CASIPLPPTGTQYF
v_call: TRBV27; j_call: TRBJ1-6; clone_size: NA; d_call: TRBD1; cdr3_nt: TGTGCCAGCAAACCGGGACAGGGGGCGTCCTATAATTCACCCCTCCACTTT; cdr3_aa: CASKPGQGASYNSPLHF
v_call: TRBV5-1; j_call: TRBJ1-2; clone_size: NA; d_call: TRBD1; cdr3_nt: TGCGCCAGCAGCTTGGAAGGACAGGGGCGAATCGGCTACACCTTC; cdr3_aa: CASSLEGQGRIGYTF
v_call: TRBV19; j_call: TRBJ2-2; clone_size: NA; d_call: NA; cdr3_nt: TGTGCCAGTAGTAGCCAGCCCACGAACACCGGGGAGCTGTTTTTT; cdr3_aa: CASSSQPTNTGELFF
v_call: TRBV19; j_call: TRBJ1-2; clone_size: few; d_call: NA; cdr3_nt: TGTGCCAGTAGTACTGACAAGTCCTATGGCTACACCTTC; cdr3_aa: CASSTDKSYGYTF
v_call: TRBV6-1; j_call: TRBJ1-2; clone_size: NA; d_call: NA; cdr3_nt: TGTGCCAGCAGTGAAAACAGGGTTTATGGCTACACCTTC; cdr3_aa: CASSENRVYGYTF
v_call: TRBV5-1; j_call: TRBJ1-1; clone_size: NA; d_call: NA; cdr3_nt: TGCGCCAGCAGCTCTACGGGGGAGGCAGGGTCTGAAGCTTTCTTT; cdr3_aa: CASSSTGEAGSEAFF
v_call: TRBV10-2; j_call: TRBJ1-2; clone_size: NA; d_call: TRBD1; cdr3_nt: TGCGCCAGCAGTGAGGGACAGGGGGAGGGCTACACCTTC; cdr3_aa: CASSEGQGEGYTF
v_call: TRBV5-1; j_call: TRBJ2-1; clone_size: NA; d_call: TRBD2; cdr3_nt: TGCGCCAGCAGCTCCGGGGGGGCCTCCTACAATGAGCAGTTCTTC; cdr3_aa: CASSSGGASYNEQFF
v_call: TRBV5-1; j_call: TRBJ1-2; clone_size: NA; d_call: TRBD1; cdr3_nt: TGCGCCAGCAGCTTGGGACAGGGCGGGTATGGCTACACCTTC; cdr3_aa: CASSLGQGGYGYTF
v_call: TRBV5-1; j_call: TRBJ1-4; clone_size: NA; d_call: NA; cdr3_nt: TGCGCCAGCAGCCCCGGGGGAGCTAATGAAAAACTGTTTTTT; cdr3_aa: CASSPGGANEKLFF
v_call: TRBV18; j_call: TRBJ1-1; clone_size: once; d_call: TRBD1; cdr3_nt: TGTGCCAGCTCACCACCGTCCACAGGGGGCGAATCGACTGAAGCTTTCTTT; cdr3_aa: CASSPPSTGGESTEAFF
v_call: TRBV30; j_call: TRBJ2-7; clone_size: NA; d_call: NA; cdr3_nt: TGTGCCTGGACCCGGGGGCCTTCCTACGAGCAGTACTTC; cdr3_aa: CAWTRGPSYEQYF
v_call: TRBV4-1; j_call: TRBJ1-6; clone_size: NA; d_call: TRBD1; cdr3_nt: TGCGCCAGCAGCCAGGCTGACAGGGGGACTTCACCCCTCCACTTT; cdr3_aa: CASSQADRGTSPLHF
v_call: TRBV5-1; j_call: TRBJ1-3; clone_size: NA; d_call: NA; cdr3_nt: TGCGCCAGCAGCTTGGGGGCAGGGATTGGAAACACCATATATTTT; cdr3_aa: CASSLGAGIGNTIYF
v_call: TRBV28; j_call: TRBJ1-4; clone_size: NA; d_call: NA; cdr3_nt: TGTGCCAGCAGCACGCCCTCTCGGCGAGGAACAACTAATGAAAAACTGTTTTTT; cdr3_aa: CASSTPSRRGTTNEKLFF
v_call: TRBV5-1; j_call: TRBJ2-3; clone_size: NA; d_call: NA; cdr3_nt: TGCGCCAGCAGCTTGTTACCCGGGACCACAGATACGCAGTATTTT; cdr3_aa: CASSLLPGTTDTQYF
v_call: TRBV5-4; j_call: TRBJ1-3; clone_size: NA; d_call: TRBD1; cdr3_nt: TGTGCCAGCAGCGGGGACAGGGGGTCTGGAAACACCATATATTTT; cdr3_aa: CASSGDRGSGNTIYF
v_call: TRBV7-2; j_call: TRBJ2-7; clone_size: NA; d_call: TRBD1; cdr3_nt: TGTGCCAGCAGCTTAAGGGGACAGGGAAAATTGGGCTACGAGCAGTACTTC; cdr3_aa: CASSLRGQGKLGYEQYF
v_call: TRBV21-1; j_call: TRBJ2-1; clone_size: NA; d_call: NA; cdr3_nt: TGTGCCAGCAGCAAGACTAGGAGCTCCTACAATGAGCAGTTCTTC; cdr3_aa: CASSKTRSSYNEQFF
v_call: TRBV27; j_call: TRBJ2-5; clone_size: NA; d_call: NA; cdr3_nt: TGTGCCAGCAGCCCGACCATCCAAGAGACCCAGTACTTC; cdr3_aa: CASSPTIQETQYF
v_call: TRBV5-1; j_call: TRBJ2-5; clone_size: NA; d_call: TRBD1; cdr3_nt: TGCGCCAGCAGCTTGGTCCTCGCCAGGGGGCGCGAGCGGAGCCAAGAGACCCAGTACTTC; cdr3_aa: CASSLVLARGRERSQETQYF
v_call: TRBV5-1; j_call: TRBJ1-2; clone_size: NA; d_call: NA; cdr3_nt: TGCGCCAGCAGCTTGGCCCCTGGGGGCATCTATGGCTACACCTTC; cdr3_aa: CASSLAPGGIYGYTF
v_call: TRBV15; j_call: TRBJ2-5; clone_size: NA; d_call: TRBD2; cdr3_nt: TGTGCCACCAACCCTCTAGCGGGCCTTCGCCAAGAGACCCAGTACTTC; cdr3_aa: CATNPLAGLRQETQYF
v_call: TRBV7-7; j_call: TRBJ2-5; clone_size: NA; d_call: TRBD1; cdr3_nt: TGTGCTAGCAGCTCAGGGGGTGCAGAGACCCAGTACTTC; cdr3_aa: CASSSGGAETQYF
v_call: TRBV19; j_call: TRBJ1-3; clone_size: NA; d_call: NA; cdr3_nt: TGTGCCAGTAGTCAGGCGTTCTCTGGAAACACCATATATTTT; cdr3_aa: CASSQAFSGNTIYF